The 16 T cell receptor beta chains reported below all come from one sample, sequenced in a study of blood T cells in healthy people across ages. Using a J-beta primer mix together with a sample-barcoded 5' primer, a second PCR was run for roughly 6 to 12 cycles. Via MiXCR, TCRdb re-called the 5' RACE reads, giving one row per CDR3 protein. The sample holds approximately 810,000 distinct CDR3 sequences, 29% seen once. The sample was blood. The receptors were gathered from a woman aged 80 or older in good health.

Notes on this clonotype: A read error may be the cause here, since a much bigger clone is one base away. The rearrangement links TRBV14 to TRBJ2-6; D is possibly TRBD2 (6 bases). This CDR3 has 16 amino acids. Germline V CDR1 and CDR2: SGHDN, FVKESK. CDR3 protein: CASSPPDGTGANVRTF. CDR3 nucleotides: TGTGCCAGCAGCCCCCCCGACGGGACTGGGGCCAACGTCCGGACTTTC.

The chain uses TRBV20-1 and TRBJ1-2; TRBD1 aligns across 7 bases. The germline gives CDR1 DFQATT, CDR2 SNEGSKA (reference sequence). The CDR3 length is 15 residues. J gave up 8 bases and V 3 bases, and 15 bases lay outside the gene matches. CDR3 region: CSASSGQALSRGYTF. The CDR3 nucleotides read TGCAGTGCTAGTTCCGGACAGGCTCTTTCGCGAGGCTACACCTTC.

For this clonotype: Germline is not matched at one junction end, which may reflect a read error. J is TRBJ2-3 and V is TRBV12-3 or TRBV12-4; D may be TRBD2 (5 bases). There are 15 residues in the CDR3. The CDR3 nucleotides read TGTGCCAGCAGTGCTAGAAGAGGGAGAGGAGATGCGCAGTATTTT. Its translation is CASSARRGRGDAQYF.

This clonotype has a count of ten or more. The chain combines TRBV12-3 or TRBV12-4 with TRBJ2-7; a possible D gene is TRBD1 (5 bases). The V and J ends lost 5 bases and 0 bases respectively, with 11 bases between them. This CDR3 contains 14 residues. The CDR3 DNA is TGTGCCAGCAGTACCCGACAGAGCTCCTACGAGCAGTACTTC. It yields the protein CASSTRQSSYEQYF.

The CDR3 DNA reads TGTGCCAGCAGCTTTGGATGGCGGGGGGGTGGGGAGACCCAGTACTTC. This translates into CASSFGWRGGGETQYF. This rearrangement joins TRBV7-2 to TRBJ2-5, with 9 bases lining up with TRBD2. Germline V gene sequence: CDR1 SGHTA, CDR2 FQGNSA. V was pared by 3 bases and J by 5 bases, with 10 bases of the junction left unmatched. The length of the CDR3 is 16 residues.

This chain uses TRBV6-6 with TRBJ1-5; unclear D gene. V shed 0 bases and J shed 1 base, with 7 bases lying between them. CDR3 size: 15 residues. Germline V gene sequence: CDR1 MNHNY, CDR2 SVGAGI (reference sequence). CDR3 sequence reads: CASSYSSNSNQPQHF. DNA of the CDR3: TGTGCCAGCAGTTACTCGAGTAACAGCAATCAGCCCCAGCATTTT.

The chain recombines TRBV20-1 with TRBJ2-7; 7 positions match TRBD1. Germline CDR1 DFQATT, CDR2 SNEGSKA (reference sequence). V lost 7 bases to trimming and J lost 0 bases; unmatched junction nucleotides: 3. The CDR3 runs 12 residues. CDR3 DNA: TGCAGTGGGGACAGCAACTCCTACGAGCAGTACTTC. Amino acid sequence: CSGDSNSYEQYF.

This clonotype was counted at least ten times. The chain couples TRBV7-2 to TRBJ1-6; D may be TRBD1 (5 bases). Germline CDR1 is SGHTA and CDR2 is FQGNSA. The CDR3 loop spans 15 amino acids. V dropped 4 bases and J dropped 10 bases, with 17 bases sitting between them. The CDR3 sequence: CASSSLRAGQSPLHF. DNA of the CDR3: TGTGCCAGCAGCTCCCTACGGGCGGGGCAATCACCCCTCCACTTT.

This clonotype was seen a handful of times. The chain's CDR3 is CATSRGGPGVYGYTF. The CDR3 DNA reads as TGTGCCACCAGCAGGGGGGGACCCGGGGTATATGGCTACACCTTC. V is TRBV15 and J is TRBJ1-2, with D tentatively TRBD1 (5 bases). Trimming took 3 bases from V and 5 from J, leaving 16 bases between them. CDR3 length: 15 amino acids. Germline loops: CDR1 LNHNV, CDR2 YYDKDF (reference sequence).

This clonotype has ten or more counts. The chain combines TRBV24-1 with TRBJ1-6, with D possibly being TRBD1 (5 bases). The length of the CDR3 is 15 residues. V was pared by 4 bases and J by 7 bases, with 13 bases between. Germline CDR1 is KGHDR and CDR2 is SFDVKD. The CDR3 loop is CATSEGTRSNSPLHF. CDR3 nucleotides: TGTGCCACCAGTGAAGGGACGAGATCCAATTCACCCCTCCACTTT.

As regards this clonotype: Germline and junction disagree at one end, which may indicate a read error. The genes are TRBV20-1 and TRBJ2-3, with TRBD1 as a possible D gene (6 bases). CDR1 is DFQATT and CDR2 is SNEGSKA in the germline V gene (reference sequence). This CDR3 region has 12 residues. The CDR3 coding sequence is TGCAGCGCTAATGTGCAGGGGGATACGCAGTATTTT. This sequence encodes CSANVQGDTQYF.

The J gene is TRBJ1-2, the V gene TRBV6-5, with D uncertain. The V gene's germline CDR1 is MNHEY and CDR2 SVGAGI. Trimming cost V 7 bases and J 5 bases, with 17 bases left between them. This CDR3 is built from 14 residues. DNA for the CDR3: TGTGCCAGCACTATCCTCAGGTCCCGATATGGCTACACCTTC. This encodes CASTILRSRYGYTF.

Worth noting for this clonotype: The missing conserved phenylalanine or tryptophan at the end of this CDR3 makes a read error likely. This rearrangement joins TRBV30 to TRBJ1-1; D is uncertain. The CDR3 has 14 amino acids. The germline V gene encodes CDR1 GTSNPN and CDR2 SVGIG (reference sequence). V was trimmed by 6 bases and J by 1 base, leaving 15 bases between them. In nucleotides, the CDR3 is TGTGCCTGCCCCTCGGCCCGTAGGAACACTGAAGCTTTCGTT. Translation: CACPSARRNTEAFV.

In this sample, this clonotype turned up many times. The J gene is TRBJ2-1, the V gene TRBV20-1; D call uncertain. Between the trimmed V and J ends, which lost 6 bases and 5 bases, there was a span of 11 bases. This CDR3 region has 12 residues. Germline assignment: CDR1 DFQATT and CDR2 SNEGSKA (reference sequence). DNA for the CDR3: TGCAGTGCCATATTCATGAACAATGAGCAGTTCTTC. It translates to CSAIFMNNEQFF.

This clonotype was picked up many times. The chain is built from TRBV4-3 and TRBJ2-3; a weak D match, TRBD1 (5 bases). Germline V gene lookup returns CDR1 LGHNA and CDR2 YSLEER. CDR3 size: 14 residues. V was cut by 1 base and J by 5 bases, with 10 bases left in between. CDR3 DNA sequence: TGCGCCAGCAGCCAAGTTCTAGGGGTAGATACGCAGTATTTT. It translates to CASSQVLGVDTQYF.

This chain connects TRBV25-1 to TRBJ1-3; no firm D call. CDR1 and CDR2 from the germline V gene are MGHDK and SYGVNS. V shed 8 bases and J shed 5 bases, with 10 bases lying between them. The CDR3 contains 12 residues. The CDR3 DNA sequence: TGTGCCAGCTCCTCGTTTCGAAACACCATATATTTT. It specifies CASSSFRNTIYF.